Described below is a single T cell receptor beta chain sequence and its context. Its antigen is still unknown. Germline CDR1 SGDLS, CDR2 YYNGEE. The CDR3 consists of 14 residues. V gave up 0 bases and J gave up 3 bases, with 7 bases separating them. The sample comes from a study of cytomegalovirus exposure and HLA in healthy donors. Turning to the study itself: From about 179 million T cells, an earlier analysis saw 120 million or so unique TCR beta sequences.

13 Jbeta primers and 60 Vbeta primers were used for the PCR. Some clones are missing from TCRdb's copy, which holds only in-frame ones; the method was immunoSEQ multiplex PCR. The table includes some 160,000 clones, roughly 76% detected once. Regarding the study as a whole: A later analysis showed TCR association rates differing by HLA locus, peaking at DRB1 and lowest at HLA-C.

This TCR was recovered from a male donor in good health and CMV-seronegative. The sequenced material came from PBMCs. V gene TRBV9 combines with J gene TRBJ1-5; a weak D match, TRBD1 (5 bases). CDR3 DNA sequence: TGTGCCAGCAGCGTAGGGGGGGACAATCAGCCCCAGCATTTT. Its translation is CASSVGGDNQPQHF.